This T cell receptor beta chain was found in a study of shared clonotypes between healthy human individuals. The length of the CDR3 is 14 residues. V shed 5 bases and J 9 bases; nucleotides not matched to a gene: 9. CDR1 is SGHTA and CDR2 is FQGTGA in the germline V gene. Study-wide results and caveats: The study found lower generation probabilities in non-shared clonotypes than in those shared by all four donors.

This clone was seen a single time. The antigen remains undetermined. Template for every sorted-subset replicate PCR totaled 200 to 250 ng DNA, roughly 30,000 T cell genomes. As originally analysed: For the immunoSEQ data, sequences were junction-only without quality scores, so filtering differed. Measured with immunoSEQ multiplex PCR; TCRdb has only the in-frame clones, and not every one. That table gives V, J and clone size, and the DNA gave D and trimming. Of 800,000 to 1,200,000 clones detected, 70% to 80% appear once; the ten largest clones hold 0.5% to 0.6%. V and J are TRBV7-3 and TRBJ2-1; TRBD1 matches at 8 bases. The source of this sequence is a man younger than 35 in good health. Some clones in this sample may be carry-over from other donors' samples. Sequencing input: memory CD4+ T cells from PBMCs. Specified subset: CD45RA-negative fraction. The CDR3 bases are TGTGCCAGCAGCCCCGTGGGGACAGGACGTGAGCAGTTCTTC. Its protein product is CASSPVGTGREQFF.